These 24 T cell receptor beta chains were sequenced from one sample in a study of blood T cell repertoires in COVID-19. Method: immunoSEQ multiplex PCR; TCRdb's copy keeps in-frame clones and lacks some. The data show over 70,000 clones, roughly 80% seen once. The sample taken for sequencing was peripheral blood. The receptors here all came from a human donor in a cohort sampled during active COVID-19.

This chain joins TRBV5-4 and TRBJ2-2, with a possible D match to TRBD2 (6 bases). The ends were cut back, 2 bases at V and 7 bases at J, with 18 bases in the middle. Germline CDR1 is SGHNT and CDR2 is YYREEE (reference sequence). The CDR3 spans 16 residues. In DNA form, the CDR3 reads TGTGCCAGCAGCTTCGACGGGACTTCTTTAGGCGGGGAGCTGTTTTTT. Protein: CASSFDGTSLGGELFF.

The chain employs TRBV5-8 and TRBJ2-6; TRBD1 matches 8 bases. V shed 1 base, J shed 4 bases, and the junction held 10 bases outside the gene matches. The germline V gene has CDR1 SGHTS and CDR2 YDEGEE. This CDR3 has 18 residues. The CDR3 DNA is TGTGCCAGCAGCTTGTCCTTTCCCAGGGGGCTCGGGGCCAACGTCCTGACTTTC. Its translation: CASSLSFPRGLGANVLTF.

The chain has TRBV7-6 and TRBJ2-5; TRBD1 matches 7 bases. The CDR3 covers 14 residues. Germline values: CDR1 SGHVS, CDR2 FNYEAQ. After removal of 4 bases from V and 1 base from J, the junction contained 3 bases not matched to a gene. CDR3 bases: TGTGCCAGCAGCTCGACAGGGTCCCAAGAGACCCAGTACTTC. Encoded protein: CASSSTGSQETQYF.

V usage is TRBV7-3 and J usage is TRBJ2-1; D possibly corresponds to TRBD2 (7 bases). The germline CDR1 and CDR2 sequences are SGHTA and FQGTGA. The CDR3 is 15 amino acids. Trimming took 5 bases from V and 3 from J, leaving 14 bases between them. The CDR3 nucleotides are TGTGCCAGCAGCCGGACGGGGGGCAACTACAATGAGCAGTTCTTC. This translates into CASSRTGGNYNEQFF. The whole variable domain, filled in from reference TRBV7-3 and TRBJ2-1, reads GAGVSQTPSNKVTEKGKYVELRCDPISGHTALYWYRQSLGQGPEFLIYFQGTGAADDSGLPNDRFFAVRPEGSVSTLKIQRTERGDSAVYLCASSRTGGNYNEQFFGPGTRLTVL.

The rearrangement uses TRBV11-2 and TRBJ2-5, with 7 bases lining up with TRBD1. The V and J ends lost 5 bases and 1 base, in that order; junction bases with no gene match: 4. The CDR3 extends over 14 amino acids. Germline V gene data show CDR1 as SGHAT and CDR2 as FQNNGV. This CDR3 is CASSTRDSQETQYF. The CDR3 nucleotides read TGTGCCAGCAGCACACGGGACAGCCAAGAGACCCAGTACTTC.

The CDR3 nucleotides read TGTGCCAGCAGCTATGGACTAGCGGGGGCTGATGAGACCCAGTACTTC. Its protein is CASSYGLAGADETQYF. The chain joins TRBV5-6 to TRBJ2-5, with 13 bases matching TRBD2. CDR1 SGHDT and CDR2 YYEEEE come from the germline V gene. The trim removed 3 bases at V and 5 bases at J, leaving 7 bases unmatched. The CDR3 is made up of 16 amino acids.

The chain's CDR3 is CASSSGQGLAKETQYF. Here the CDR3 DNA reads TGTGCCAGCAGCTCCGGACAGGGACTCGCGAAAGAGACCCAGTACTTC. The V call is TRBV11-2, the J call TRBJ2-5, with 8 bases aligning to TRBD1. V dropped 4 bases and J dropped 3; count of bases not matched to a gene: 10. Germline loops: CDR1 SGHAT, CDR2 FQNNGV. The CDR3 is 16 amino acids.

The chain couples TRBV10-3 to TRBJ2-5; TRBD2 matches at 10 bases. This CDR3 contains 14 residues. Germline V gene sequence: CDR1 ENHRY, CDR2 SYGVKD. V lost 8 bases to trimming and J lost 2 bases; unmatched junction nucleotides: 5. CDR3 sequence: CAIGKRGGQETQYF. The CDR3 region has the DNA TGTGCCATCGGGAAGCGGGGGGGACAAGAGACCCAGTACTTC.

The rearrangement uses TRBV5-1 and TRBJ2-3; 11 nucleotides align to TRBD2. The CDR3 has 15 amino acids. Germline V gene data show CDR1 as SGHRS and CDR2 as YFSETQ. V shed 5 bases and J 2 bases; nucleotides not matched to a gene: 4. CDR3 in amino acids: CASRASGGPTDTQYF. CDR3 nucleotides: TGCGCCAGCAGGGCTAGCGGGGGGCCCACAGATACGCAGTATTTT.

The chain is built from TRBV4-3 and TRBJ2-7, with D possibly matching TRBD2 (6 bases). CDR3 length: 13 amino acids. Between the trimmed V and J ends, which lost 0 bases and 7 bases, there was a span of 10 bases. Germline loops: CDR1 LGHNA, CDR2 YSLEER. CDR3 residues: CASSQDRRVEQYF. The CDR3 coding sequence is TGCGCCAGCAGCCAAGATCGGAGGGTTGAGCAGTACTTC.

The V gene is TRBV6-5, the J gene TRBJ2-7, with D maybe TRBD1 (6 bases). CDR3 length: 14 amino acids. The ends were cut back, 6 bases at V and 4 bases at J, with 16 bases in the middle. Germline V lookup: CDR1 MNHEY, CDR2 SVGAGI. The CDR3, as DNA: TGTGCCAGCAGGGCACCGGGACAAGGTTACGAGCAGTACTTC. Translated, it gives CASRAPGQGYEQYF.

Written as DNA, the CDR3 is TGTGCCACAGAAAGAATCTACGAGCAGTACTTC. The encoded protein is CATERIYEQYF. The J gene is TRBJ2-7, the V gene TRBV2; no clear D gene. V shed 10 bases and J shed 3 bases, with 10 bases lying between them. The CDR3 totals 11 residues. Germline assignment: CDR1 SNHLY and CDR2 FYNNEI.

The chain couples TRBV4-3 to TRBJ2-5; TRBD1 might be the D (6 bases). Germline CDR1 and CDR2: LGHNA and YSLEER. The CDR3 contains 15 residues. Trimming took 4 bases from V and 4 from J, leaving 16 bases between them. CDR3 region: CASSPRHNRAETQYF. In DNA, the CDR3 is TGCGCCAGCAGCCCCCGCCATAACAGGGCAGAGACCCAGTACTTC.

CDR3 residues: CATARLPSTTSYEQYF. The CDR3, as DNA: TGTGCCACGGCCCGGCTCCCCTCGACAACGTCCTACGAGCAGTACTTC. The rearrangement links TRBV27 to TRBJ2-7; D unclear. Germline values: CDR1 MNHEY, CDR2 SMNVEV (reference sequence). The ends were cut back, 10 bases at V and 1 base at J, with 23 bases in the middle. The CDR3 covers 16 residues.

The table lists this clone with a count of one. This chain uses TRBV5-1 with TRBJ2-7; D not resolved. Trimming removed 4 bases at V and 6 bases at J, with 17 bases between. The CDR3 consists of 14 residues. Looked up from germline, CDR1 is SGHRS and CDR2 is YFSETQ. CDR3 protein: CASSASYSKSEQYF. The CDR3 coding sequence is TGCGCCAGCAGCGCCTCATACAGCAAAAGCGAGCAGTACTTC.

The chain's CDR3 is CASSVATSGGLGDTQYF. The DNA of the CDR3 is TGTGCCAGCAGCGTAGCCACTAGCGGGGGGCTGGGGGATACGCAGTATTTT. This sequence joins TRBV9 and TRBJ2-3; 12 bases align to TRBD2. V lost 0 bases, J lost 6 bases, and 8 bases stayed unmatched. This CDR3 comprises 17 residues. From germline, CDR1 is SGDLS and CDR2 YYNGEE.

This clone showed up just a few times. V usage is TRBV19 and J usage is TRBJ1-4; D gene uncertain. Germline V gene sequence: CDR1 LNHDA, CDR2 SQIVND (reference sequence). V lost 8 bases, J lost 2 bases, and 18 bases lay in between. The CDR3 loop spans 16 amino acids. CDR3 sequence reads: CASRPQSRTTNEKLFF. DNA for the CDR3: TGTGCCAGTCGACCCCAAAGCAGGACTACTAATGAAAAACTGTTTTTT.

This chain joins TRBV7-3 and TRBJ2-1, with D tentatively TRBD2 (7 bases). The V gene's germline CDR1 is SGHTA and CDR2 FQGTGA. V dropped 3 bases and J dropped 5 bases, with 11 bases sitting between them. The CDR3 spans 14 residues. CDR3 sequence (DNA): TGTGCCAGCAGCTTCCGGGGGGCCCACAATGAGCAGTTCTTC. Protein sequence: CASSFRGAHNEQFF. Supplemented by reference TRBV7-3 and TRBJ2-1, the full variable domain reads GAGVSQTPSNKVTEKGKYVELRCDPISGHTALYWYRQSLGQGPEFLIYFQGTGAADDSGLPNDRFFAVRPEGSVSTLKIQRTERGDSAVYLCASSFRGAHNEQFFGPGTRLTVL.

V gene TRBV18 combines with J gene TRBJ1-3; 8 bases are shared with TRBD1. CDR1 is KGHSH, CDR2 LQKENI, per germline. The CDR3 sequence is 15 residues long. Trimming took 6 bases from V and 0 from J; bases not matched to a gene: 4. The CDR3 DNA reads TGTGCCAGCTCCATAGGGACAGGCTCTGGAAACACCATATATTTT. It specifies CASSIGTGSGNTIYF.

The V and J genes are TRBV4-3 and TRBJ1-2; TRBD1 aligns across 7 bases. After removal of 4 bases from V and 6 bases from J, the junction contained 5 bases not matched to a gene. Germline loops: CDR1 LGHNA, CDR2 YSLEER. This CDR3 has 13 amino acids. The CDR3 protein is CASSPQGFNGYTF. The CDR3 region has the DNA TGCGCCAGCAGCCCACAGGGGTTCAATGGCTACACCTTC.

The chain uses TRBV6-2 or TRBV6-3 and TRBJ1-6, with D hard to call. The CDR3 runs 14 residues. From germline, CDR1 is MNHEY and CDR2 SVGEGT. V was clipped by 3 bases and J by 7 bases, with 10 bases between them. DNA for the CDR3: TGTGCCAGCAGTTATGGCACCCGAAATTCACCCCTCCACTTT. Protein: CASSYGTRNSPLHF.

This clone was observed a handful of times. The chain has TRBV16 and TRBJ1-5, with D hard to call. V lost 4 bases, J lost 6 bases, and 16 bases lay in between. Germline V gives CDR1 KGHSY, CDR2 FQNENV. The CDR3 totals 15 residues. The CDR3 here is CASSPVGGQGQPQHF. In DNA, the CDR3 is TGTGCCAGCAGCCCCGTCGGCGGGCAAGGTCAGCCCCAGCATTTT.

This chain uses TRBV7-9 with TRBJ2-7; D is perhaps TRBD1 (5 bases). The CDR3 spans 14 residues. Trimming cost V 4 bases and J 4 bases, with 14 bases left between them. CDR1 is SEHNR, CDR2 FQNEAQ, per germline (reference sequence). The CDR3 sequence: CASSSGYRLYEQYF. CDR3 DNA sequence: TGTGCCAGCAGCTCCGGATACAGGTTGTACGAGCAGTACTTC.

The genes are TRBV19 and TRBJ1-4; TRBD1 matches 8 bases. Germline lookup yields CDR1 LNHDA and CDR2 SQIVND (reference sequence). J lost 3 bases, V lost 3 bases, and 6 bases had no gene match. This CDR3 is built from 16 residues. The CDR3 loop is CASSIGQGWANEKLFF. The CDR3 coding sequence is TGTGCCAGTAGTATCGGACAGGGATGGGCTAATGAAAAACTGTTTTTT. Full variable domain (missing parts from reference TRBV19 and TRBJ1-4): DGGITQSPKYLFRKEGQNVTLSCEQNLNHDAMYWYRQDPGQGLRLIYYSQIVNDFQKGDIAEGYSVSREKKESFPLTVTSAQKNPTAFYLCASSIGQGWANEKLFFGSGTQLSVL.